The subject of this entry is one T cell receptor (beta chain). Germline CDR1 reads LNHDA; CDR2 reads SQIVND (reference sequence). V lost 5 bases to trimming and J lost 0 bases; unmatched junction nucleotides: 5. This CDR3 has 15 residues. The researchers put around 200,000 CFSE-labeled responder cells into plates with around 200,000 irradiated, violet-dye-labeled stimulator cells. This entry comes from a study of graft-versus-host responses after intestinal transplantation. The method was immunoSEQ multiplex PCR; TCRdb's version includes in-frame clones alone and lacks a portion of them. This table holds 8,000 to 11,000 clones, 36% found once.

The sequence was obtained from a human patient who received an intestinal transplant. This sequence joins TRBV19 and TRBJ2-7; 9 positions agree with TRBD1. The material was alloreactive CD8+ T cells from a mixed lymphocyte reaction culture, obtained before intestinal transplant. Subset here: CFSE-low proliferating T cells sorted from approximately 6-day pre-transplant mixed lymphocyte reaction (GvH or HvG direction). The CDR3 DNA sequence: TGTGCCAGTAGTCCGGGACAGGGATTCTCCTACGAGCAGTACTTC. Translating it yields CASSPGQGFSYEQYF.